Listed below are T cell receptor beta chains from one sample, sequenced in a study of T cell responses to AZD1222 COVID-19 vaccine. Sequenced by immunoSEQ multiplex PCR; TCRdb stores in-frame clones only, minus some. The sample lists about 170,000 clones, around 91% occurring once. The input for sequencing was peripheral blood, taken on day 0 of AZD1222 vaccination. The receptors originated from an adult in good health. Each CDR3 is given with its conserved first and last residue. The D gene is left open where the match is weak. Clone size appears in some rows only: once, few, many, or a class for an expanded clone.

d_call,v_call,j_call,clone_size,cdr3_nt,cdr3_aa
-,TRBV7-2,TRBJ1-1,-,TGTGCCAGCAGCTTTCGAGGGAGAACTGAAGCTTTCTTT,CASSFRGRTEAFF
-,TRBV5-1,TRBJ2-2,-,TGCGCCAGCAGCTTGGCGGTGCGTGACACCGGGGAGCTGTTTTTT,CASSLAVRDTGELFF
TRBD1,TRBV14,TRBJ2-1,-,TGTGCCAGCAGCCAAGTTGGGGGACAGCCCCGTAATGAGCAGTTCTTC,CASSQVGGQPRNEQFF
TRBD2,TRBV24-1,TRBJ2-2,-,TGTGCCACCACCGGGACGGATCTTGGAGTGACTAGCGGGGGACCAAACACCGGGGAGCTGTTTTTT,CATTGTDLGVTSGGPNTGELFF
-,TRBV9,TRBJ2-2,-,TGTGCCAGCAGCGCAAGGGGTCCCGGGGAGCTGTTTTTT,CASSARGPGELFF
-,TRBV11-2,TRBJ1-4,-,TGTGCCAGCAGAGCAACCCGCTCAAGGGCAACTAATGAAAAACTGTTTTTT,CASRATRSRATNEKLFF
-,TRBV25-1,TRBJ1-4,once,TGTGCCAGCAGTGACCCGAACGGTGCCCAAGGGGAAAAACTGTTTTTT,CASSDPNGAQGEKLFF
-,TRBV13,TRBJ1-4,once,TGTGCCAGCAGCGCCGGCGAACTGGGTTATGAAAAACTGTTTTTT,CASSAGELGYEKLFF
-,TRBV3-1/TRBV3-2,TRBJ2-1,-,TGTGCCAGCAGCCAGGGCGGGGCAAAGCAGGATGAGCAGTTCTTC,CASSQGGAKQDEQFF
-,TRBV4-2,TRBJ2-1,-,TGTGCCAGCAGCCAAGTTTCCGGGGGCGGCTACAATGAGCAGTTCTTC,CASSQVSGGGYNEQFF
TRBD1,TRBV7-2,TRBJ2-5,-,TGTGCCAGCAGCTTAGTAGGCGGACAGGGGCTACAAGAGACCCAGTACTTC,CASSLVGGQGLQETQYF
-,TRBV27,TRBJ2-3,-,TGTGCCAGCAGGTCACAGGGTACAGATACGCAGTATTTT,CASRSQGTDTQYF
TRBD2,TRBV6-5,TRBJ2-3,few,TGTGCCAGCAGCACGGGACTAGCGGGAGGAGATACGCAGTATTTT,CASSTGLAGGDTQYF
-,TRBV5-1,TRBJ2-3,-,TGCGCCAGCAGCTTGGACAGACACACAGATACGCAGTATTTT,CASSLDRHTDTQYF
-,TRBV2,TRBJ2-5,-,TGTGCCAGCCGTCAAGTCGAGACCCAGTACTTC,CASRQVETQYF
-,TRBV6-2/TRBV6-3,TRBJ1-2,-,TGTGCCAGCAGCCCTACCAGCTATGGCTACACCTTC,CASSPTSYGYTF
TRBD1,TRBV18,TRBJ1-1,-,TGTGCCAGCTCACCCGGGGACAGAGAGAACACTGAAGCTTTCTTT,CASSPGDRENTEAFF
-,TRBV3-1/TRBV3-2,TRBJ1-1,-,TGTGCCAGCAGACAGGGTTCGGTCACTGAAGCTTTCTTT,CASRQGSVTEAFF
-,TRBV7-6,TRBJ1-2,-,TGTGCCAGCAGCTTAACTGTTGGGCCCCGAGTTCCTGGCTACACCTTC,CASSLTVGPRVPGYTF
TRBD1,TRBV19,TRBJ1-4,-,TGTGCCAGTAGTATACAGGGGGGCCTTGAAAAACTGTTTTTT,CASSIQGGLEKLFF
-,TRBV3-1/TRBV3-2,TRBJ2-5,-,TGTGCCAGCAGCCAAGAAAGGTTGTCTGGAGCAGAGACCCAGTACTTC,CASSQERLSGAETQYF
-,TRBV4-1,TRBJ2-3,once,TGCGCCAGCAGCCCCCTTCTGGGGGGTGGCACAGATACGCAGTATTTT,CASSPLLGGGTDTQYF
-,TRBV9,TRBJ2-1,once,TGTGCCAGCAGCTACGGTGGGGGCCTAAACAATGAGCAGTTCTTC,CASSYGGGLNNEQFF
TRBD2,TRBV6-2/TRBV6-3,TRBJ2-1,-,TGTGCCAGCAGTTCAGGGACTAGCGGGGCCTCCTACAATGAGCAGTTCTTC,CASSSGTSGASYNEQFF
TRBD1,TRBV15,TRBJ1-1,-,TGTGCCACCAGCAGAGACCCGACAGGGATCACTGAAGCTTTCTTT,CATSRDPTGITEAFF
-,TRBV5-4,TRBJ1-5,-,TGTGCCAGCAGCTTCAGACCAGAACCTTATAGCAATCAGCCCCAGCATTTT,CASSFRPEPYSNQPQHF